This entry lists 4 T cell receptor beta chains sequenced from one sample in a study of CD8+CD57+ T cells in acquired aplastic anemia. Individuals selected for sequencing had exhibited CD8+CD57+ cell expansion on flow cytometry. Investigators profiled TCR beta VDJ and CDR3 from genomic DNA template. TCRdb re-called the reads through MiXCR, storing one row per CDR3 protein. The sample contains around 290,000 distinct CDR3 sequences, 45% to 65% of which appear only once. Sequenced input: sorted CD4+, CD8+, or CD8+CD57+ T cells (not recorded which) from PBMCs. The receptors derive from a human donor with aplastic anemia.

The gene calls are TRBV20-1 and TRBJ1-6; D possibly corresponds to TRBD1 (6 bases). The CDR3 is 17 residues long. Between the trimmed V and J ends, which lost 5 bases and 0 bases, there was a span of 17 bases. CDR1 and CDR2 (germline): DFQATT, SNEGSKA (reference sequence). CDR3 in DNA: TGCAGTGCTTATGGCAGGGGCCACAGCTCCTATAATTCACCCCTCCACTTT. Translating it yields CSAYGRGHSSYNSPLHF.

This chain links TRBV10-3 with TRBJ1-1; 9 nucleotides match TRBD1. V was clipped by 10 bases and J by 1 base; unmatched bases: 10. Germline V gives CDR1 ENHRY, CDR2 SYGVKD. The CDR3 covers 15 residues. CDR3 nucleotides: TGTGCCACTAAAACAGGGGGCCAAACGAACACTGAAGCTTTCTTT. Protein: CATKTGGQTNTEAFF.

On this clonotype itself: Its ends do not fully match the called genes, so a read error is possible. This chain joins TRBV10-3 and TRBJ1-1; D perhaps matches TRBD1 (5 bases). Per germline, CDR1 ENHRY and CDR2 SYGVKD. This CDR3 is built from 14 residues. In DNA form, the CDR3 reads TGTGCCGTCAGTGAGCAGGGAGTGAGTACTGAAGCTTTCTTT. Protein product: CAVSEQGVSTEAFF.

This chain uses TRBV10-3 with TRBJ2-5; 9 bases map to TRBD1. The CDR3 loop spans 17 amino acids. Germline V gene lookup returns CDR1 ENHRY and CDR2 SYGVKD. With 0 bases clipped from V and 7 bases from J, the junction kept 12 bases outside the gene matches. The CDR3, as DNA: TGTGCCATCAGTGAGTCGCGCGACAGGGGGTTCCTGGCGACCCAGTACTTC. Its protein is CAISESRDRGFLATQYF.